One TCR beta chain is described in this entry. Its antigen is currently unknown. These data are taken from a study of cytomegalovirus exposure and HLA in healthy donors. Study conclusions and caveats: Most TCR sequences proved rare, with some public TCRs found in many donors. Later work showed greater clonal expansion in HLA-associated TCR beta chains than in equally common others. In vitro checks showed that a few CMV-associated chains really do target CMV antigens. According to an earlier analysis, most TCR beta V segments yielded productive rearrangements about 87% or about 30% of the time.

Use of 60 Vbeta and 13 Jbeta primers characterized the PCR. The assay was immunoSEQ multiplex PCR, and TCRdb's table has in-frame clones only and misses some. The sample yields more than 200,000 clones, just under 70% seen once. The J segment lost 3 bases and the V segment lost 6 bases, leaving 8 bases of the junction unmatched. Germline lookup yields CDR1 MDHEN and CDR2 SYDVKM. The CDR3 runs to 16 residues. The sequence came from a man aged 35-49 years in good health and CMV-seropositive. Sequenced material: PBMCs. This chain uses TRBV28 with TRBJ2-5; TRBD2 matches at 12 bases. This chain's CDR3 is CASSPRLAGAEETQYF. The CDR3 DNA follows: TGTGCCAGCAGCCCTAGACTAGCGGGGGCCGAAGAGACCCAGTACTTC.